These T cell receptor beta chains were read from a single sample in a study of blood T cell repertoires in COVID-19. The method was immunoSEQ multiplex PCR; TCRdb's version includes in-frame clones alone and lacks a portion of them. This repertoire shows around 260,000 clones, approximately 83% found once; its top ten account for about a sixth. The material sequenced was peripheral blood. These receptors came from a person between 70 and 80 years old with COVID-19, enrolled during active disease. CDR3s include the opening cysteine and the closing phenylalanine or tryptophan. D genes are given only for firm matches. Expanded clones are given a class, and other clones once, few, many or no size at all.

TGTGCCAGTAGTCTAACGAGGGTTTCGAACACTGAAGCTTTCTTT,CASSLTRVSNTEAFF,NA,TRBJ1-1,NA,TRBV19
TGCGCCAGCAGCCAAGGGGTTGGGACAGGGGTCTACGAGCAGTACTTC,CASSQGVGTGVYEQYF,TRBD1,TRBJ2-7,NA,TRBV4-3
TGCGCCAGCAGCTTCAGGGTAGGTGGTGACTATGGCTACACCTTC,CASSFRVGGDYGYTF,NA,TRBJ1-2,NA,TRBV4-1
TGCAGCGTTGCTAGGGGGCGAGGGAACACTGAAGCTTTCTTT,CSVARGRGNTEAFF,TRBD1,TRBJ1-1,NA,TRBV29-1
TGTGCCAGTCCGGATGGCTACACCTTC,CASPDGYTF,NA,TRBJ1-2,NA,TRBV28
TGTGCCAGCAGCCCCTCCAGAGACAGGGCGACCGGGGAGCTGTTTTTT,CASSPSRDRATGELFF,TRBD1,TRBJ2-2,NA,TRBV9
TGCGCCAGCAGCCAAGAGGGGGGGCGTCCGCAGTATTTT,CASSQEGGRPQYF,NA,TRBJ2-3,NA,TRBV4-1
TGCAGCGCAAAAGAGGTGGGGGAGCTGTTTTTT,CSAKEVGELFF,NA,TRBJ2-2,few,TRBV29-1
TGTGCCAGCAACTTCGGGACAGCCAACACTGAAGCTTTCTTT,CASNFGTANTEAFF,TRBD1,TRBJ1-1,NA,TRBV5-6
TGTGCCAGCAACGCCGGGACAGGGGTTATCTACGAGCAGTACTTC,CASNAGTGVIYEQYF,TRBD1,TRBJ2-7,NA,TRBV7-2
TGTGCCTGGACCCCGGGACACATACCCTACGAGCAGTACTTC,CAWTPGHIPYEQYF,NA,TRBJ2-7,once,TRBV30
TGTGCCAGCAGCTTATCAAACGGGGAGCTGTTTTTT,CASSLSNGELFF,NA,TRBJ2-2,NA,TRBV7-9
TGCGCCAGCAGCTTGTCCGGGAGCTCCTACGAGCAGTACTTC,CASSLSGSSYEQYF,NA,TRBJ2-7,NA,TRBV5-1
TGTGCCACCAGCAGAGGCGGGGGGTACTACAATGAGCAGTTCTTC,CATSRGGGYYNEQFF,TRBD2,TRBJ2-1,NA,TRBV15
TGTGCCAGTAGCCAACTAGCGGGAGGGCACACCGGGGAGCTGTTTTTT,CASSQLAGGHTGELFF,TRBD2,TRBJ2-2,once,TRBV19
TGTGCCAGCAGCTTCTCTAGGTTAGATACGCAGTATTTT,CASSFSRLDTQYF,NA,TRBJ2-3,NA,TRBV5-6
TGTGCCAGCAGTGGGCAGGGGAAGGCCTATGGCTACACCTTC,CASSGQGKAYGYTF,NA,TRBJ1-2,NA,TRBV2
TGTGCCAGCAGTTTTCGAGGTGATACCCAGCCCCAGCATTTT,CASSFRGDTQPQHF,NA,TRBJ1-5,NA,TRBV28
TGTGCCAGCAGCTTTATAGATAGCAATCAGCCCCAGCATTTT,CASSFIDSNQPQHF,NA,TRBJ1-5,NA,TRBV7-2
TGTGCCTGGACGGGACTAGCGGGAGGGCTGAGTGAGCAGTTCTTC,CAWTGLAGGLSEQFF,TRBD2,TRBJ2-1,NA,TRBV30
TGTGCCAGCAGCCAAGGGTTAGGAGCCGGGGAGCTGTTTTTT,CASSQGLGAGELFF,NA,TRBJ2-2,NA,TRBV3-1/TRBV3-2
TGCAGTGCTAGTTGGACAGCCTCAACCTCAAACTATGGCTACACCTTC,CSASWTASTSNYGYTF,NA,TRBJ1-2,NA,TRBV20-1
TGTGCCAGCAGTTACGCAGGAGGGCTCAGAAATGAGCAGTTCTTC,CASSYAGGLRNEQFF,NA,TRBJ2-1,NA,TRBV6-5
TGTGCCAGTAGTTCTCCCGCCGAGGGGGTAAATGGCTACACCTTC,CASSSPAEGVNGYTF,NA,TRBJ1-2,once,TRBV19
TGTGCCAGCAGCCGGACTAGCGGGGAGCTGTTTTTT,CASSRTSGELFF,TRBD2,TRBJ2-2,NA,TRBV7-7
TGTGCCAGTAGTAAAGCCGGGACAGCGAGCGGGGGGGGCAATCAGCCCCAGCATTTT,CASSKAGTASGGGNQPQHF,TRBD1,TRBJ1-5,NA,TRBV19
TGTGCCATCGAACAGGGCTATGGCAATCAGCCCCAGCATTTT,CAIEQGYGNQPQHF,NA,TRBJ1-5,NA,TRBV6-5
TGTGCCAGCAGCGTTCGGGCGGGAGTAGGGATCGCGGATACGCAGTATTTT,CASSVRAGVGIADTQYF,TRBD2,TRBJ2-3,NA,TRBV9
TGTGCCAGCAGCTTGGGTGCTACAGGGGTCATTAGCACCGGGGAGCTGTTTTTT,CASSLGATGVISTGELFF,TRBD1,TRBJ2-2,NA,TRBV5-6
TGCGCCAGTGGTAGCTCCTACAATGAGCAGTTCTTC,CASGSSYNEQFF,NA,TRBJ2-1,NA,TRBV4-3
TGTGCCAGCAAACCTGACAGTGCCCAAGAGACCCAGTACTTC,CASKPDSAQETQYF,NA,TRBJ2-5,NA,TRBV5-6
TGTGCCAGCAGCTTAAACCCCGCCGCGGGGAGTCAAGAGACCCAGTACTTC,CASSLNPAAGSQETQYF,NA,TRBJ2-5,NA,TRBV7-3
TGTGCCAGCAGCGTAGATGGGGGGGCTAACTATGGCTACACCTTC,CASSVDGGANYGYTF,NA,TRBJ1-2,NA,TRBV9
TGTGCCAGTAGCCTTGGGACAATGGGCCAAGAGACCCAGTACTTC,CASSLGTMGQETQYF,NA,TRBJ2-5,NA,TRBV19